This T cell receptor beta chain was recovered during a study of molecular identifiers for immune sequencing clone quantification. This clonotype was recorded at least ten times. Its antigen is as yet unknown. Via MiXCR, TCRdb re-called the PCR reads, giving one row per CDR3 protein. The table has 15,000 to 20,000 distinct CDR3 sequences, around 23% seen once. The study, taken as a whole, reports: Among about a million naive cells, spiked Jurkat TCR RNA from a single cell was reportedly detectable. It was shown that clones above 20 RNA copies held over 99% of effector molecules, but under 1% in naive cells.

Sequencing input: naive CD8+ T cells from blood, with Jurkat cell RNA spiked in. Subset defined: FACS-sorted CD8+CD4-CCR7+CD45RA+ naive T cells. The clonotype was recovered from a human donor in good health. Some libraries in this study had Jurkat cell RNA spiked in.

The CDR3 DNA sequence: TGTGCCAGCAGCTTAGTTGGCTACAATGAGCAGTTCTTC. Protein: CASSLVGYNEQFF. This chain links TRBV7-2 with TRBJ2-1; D is uncertain. The germline V gene has CDR1 SGHTA and CDR2 FQGNSA. V dropped 1 base and J dropped 3 bases, with 4 bases sitting between them. The CDR3 contains 13 residues.